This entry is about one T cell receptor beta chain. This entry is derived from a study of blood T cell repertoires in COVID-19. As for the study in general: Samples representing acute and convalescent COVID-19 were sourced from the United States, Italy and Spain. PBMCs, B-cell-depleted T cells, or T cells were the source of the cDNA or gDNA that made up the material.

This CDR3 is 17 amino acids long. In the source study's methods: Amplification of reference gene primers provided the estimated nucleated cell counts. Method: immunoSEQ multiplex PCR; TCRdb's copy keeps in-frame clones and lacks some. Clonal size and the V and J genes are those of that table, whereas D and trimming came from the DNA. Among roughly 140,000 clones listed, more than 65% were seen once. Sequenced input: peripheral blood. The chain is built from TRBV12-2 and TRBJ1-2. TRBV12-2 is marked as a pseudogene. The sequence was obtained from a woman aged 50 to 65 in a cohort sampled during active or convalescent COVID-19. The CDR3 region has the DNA TGTGCAAGTCGCTTACGGGACTGGGAATTAGAAGGAGGTGGCTACACCTTC. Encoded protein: CASRLRDWELEGGGYTF.